Listed here is a single T cell receptor (beta chain). Its antigen is unknown. Base qualities are missing; no much larger clone stands one base away. TCRbeta CDR3 regions were amplified from genomic DNA using the immunoSEQ Assay, a bias-controlled multiplex PCR. Processing in the source paper ran as follows. The number of nucleated cells in each sample was estimated from the amplification of reference gene primers within the assay. To quantify the absolute abundance of each unique TCRbeta CDR3 rearrangement, sequence reads were collapsed and filtered. Productive Simpson clonality was computed per sample as the square root of Simpson's diversity index over productive rearrangements. TCRdb obtained this table from immuneACCESS and retained in-frame rearrangements with V and J assigned. These tables miss some clones; where compared with another copy, unresolved V genes account for less than half of the shortfall, and the remainder is unexplained. That table supplies the V and J calls and clone size; D and trimming were determined from the DNA. The sample has approximately 150,000 clones on record, approximately 85% of them singletons. The ten largest clones capture about 2.7% of the sample.

At one collaborating source in Seattle, patients were enrolled during active infection and were followed longitudinally through the course of disease. The collaborating institutions used their own protocols to collect whole blood in K2EDTA tubes. For TCRbeta analysis, collaborators shipped samples in one of three forms: frozen whole blood, isolated PBMCs, or DNA extracted from either of those sample types. The data originate from a study of blood T cell repertoires in COVID-19 (TCRdb year 2020). As for the study more broadly: The collaborator samples originated in the United States, Italy and Spain and spanned the acute and convalescent phases of COVID-19. The prospective study material was composed of cDNA or gDNA derived from T cells, B-cell-depleted T cells, or PBMCs. Subjects who had been exposed to COVID-19, were actively infected with it, or had recovered from it provided the deeply sampled blood TCRbeta repertoires that made up the dataset. A freely available public database, intended as a resource for researchers studying the immune response to SARS-CoV-2, is where the repertoires were released. Samples came from the ongoing ImmuneRACE study (first 160 participants) plus 1,254 subjects from 6 global collaborators. Sample metadata almost always included a de-identified subject ID, COVID-19 status, age in years and sex. HLA class I and class II types, where available, came from metadata supplied by the sample provider rather than from assay-based typing. The paper's findings and limits, for the study overall: How much clinical and demographic metadata was included differed by source and by participant, and the metadata was provided uncurated.

The V and J ends are trimmed by 4 bases and 0 bases, leaving 13 bases between them. CDR1 is given as LGHNA and CDR2 as YSLEER, both from the germline V gene. The CDR3 runs 16 amino acids, cysteine and phenylalanine included. The retained sequence is limited to the CDR3, 48 bases, with the frame set at the first base. The clonotype comes from a woman aged 80 or over with COVID-19, enrolled during active disease. The material sequenced was peripheral blood. This sequence uses TRBV4-3 and TRBJ2-1; no D gene can be assigned with confidence. The CDR3 protein sequence reads: CASSPSATSSYNEQFF. The base sequence is TGCGCCAGCAGCCCATCAGCGACTTCCTCCTACAATGAGCAGTTCTTC.